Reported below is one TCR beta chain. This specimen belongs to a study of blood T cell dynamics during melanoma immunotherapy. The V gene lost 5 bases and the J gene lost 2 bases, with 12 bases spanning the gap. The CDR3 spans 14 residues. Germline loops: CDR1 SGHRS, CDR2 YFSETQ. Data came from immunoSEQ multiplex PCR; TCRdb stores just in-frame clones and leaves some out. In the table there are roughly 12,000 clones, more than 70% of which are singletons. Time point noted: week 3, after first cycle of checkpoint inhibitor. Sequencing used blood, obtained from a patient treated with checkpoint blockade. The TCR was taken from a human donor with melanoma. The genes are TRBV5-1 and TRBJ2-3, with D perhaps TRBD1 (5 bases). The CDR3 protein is CASRSYRNTDTQYF. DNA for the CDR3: TGCGCCAGCAGGAGCTACAGGAACACAGATACGCAGTATTTT.